This T cell receptor (beta chain) came from a study of OX40 agonist ivuxolimab in advanced cancers. Study-level background: The dose of intravenous ivuxolimab that patients received every 2 weeks ranged from 0.01 to 10 mg/kg.

The CDR3 consists of 17 residues. CDR1 is SGHTS, CDR2 YDEGEE, per germline. Unmatched junction bases numbered 11, after V lost 1 base and J lost 3 bases. Comment on this clone: The antigen is unknown.

Sequenced by immunoSEQ multiplex PCR; TCRdb stores in-frame clones only, minus some. Of some 46,000 clones in the sample, 80% are singletons; the top ten hold around 4%. Findings and caveats of the study: Expanded peripheral T cells had an undetermined antigen specificity. Patients who responded partially at 0.1-3.0 mg/kg showed clonal expansion ranking among the lowest.

This clonotype was obtained from an adult with an advanced solid tumor such as melanoma, head and neck, liver or kidney cancer. This chain connects TRBV5-8 to TRBJ2-3, with TRBD1 matching over 7 bases. This specimen was CD4+ or CD8+ T cells sorted from blood, taken in a trial of the OX40 agonist ivuxolimab. The CDR3 DNA reads as TGTGCCAGCAGCTTGAGTCTTGACAGGGATAGAACAGATACGCAGTATTTT. Amino acids: CASSLSLDRDRTDTQYF.